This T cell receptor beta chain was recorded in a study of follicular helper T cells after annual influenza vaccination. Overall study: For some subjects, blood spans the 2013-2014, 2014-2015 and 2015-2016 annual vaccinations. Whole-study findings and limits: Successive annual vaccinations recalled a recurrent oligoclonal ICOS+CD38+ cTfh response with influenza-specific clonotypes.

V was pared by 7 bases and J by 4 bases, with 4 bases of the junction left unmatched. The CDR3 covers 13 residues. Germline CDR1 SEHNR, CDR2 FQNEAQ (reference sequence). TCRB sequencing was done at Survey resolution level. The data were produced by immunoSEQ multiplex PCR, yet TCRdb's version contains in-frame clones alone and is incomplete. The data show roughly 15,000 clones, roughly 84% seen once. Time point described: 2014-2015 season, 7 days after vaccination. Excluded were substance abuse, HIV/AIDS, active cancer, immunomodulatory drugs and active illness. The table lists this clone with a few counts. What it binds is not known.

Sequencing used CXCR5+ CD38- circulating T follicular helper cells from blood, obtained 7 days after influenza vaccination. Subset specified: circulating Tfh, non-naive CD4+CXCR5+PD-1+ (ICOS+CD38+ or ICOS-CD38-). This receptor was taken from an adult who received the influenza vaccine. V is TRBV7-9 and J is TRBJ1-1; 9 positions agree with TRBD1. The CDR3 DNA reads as TGTGCCAGCACCACAGGGGGCGGCACTGAAGCTTTCTTT. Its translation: CASTTGGGTEAFF.